This TCR beta chain was profiled in a study of blood T cell repertoires in COVID-19. Looking at the study overall: Collection of acute and convalescent COVID-19 samples took place in the United States, Italy and Spain. Sources were T cells, B-cell-depleted T cells, or PBMCs; the material itself was cDNA or gDNA.

With 0 bases clipped from V and 1 base from J, the junction kept 12 bases outside the gene matches. Germline V gene sequence: CDR1 SGHNT, CDR2 YYREEE (reference sequence). The CDR3 has 18 amino acids. Per the original methods: The authors estimated nucleated cell counts from reference gene primer amplification. Method: immunoSEQ multiplex PCR; TCRdb's copy keeps in-frame clones and lacks some. V, J and clone size are those of that table, while D and trimming were read from the DNA. The table includes approximately 45,000 clones, 90% detected once. The sequencing input was peripheral blood. The chain recombines TRBV5-4 with TRBJ2-7; 8 bases are shared with TRBD1. This clonotype was sampled from a man aged 65-85 years with acute or convalescent COVID-19. The CDR3 loop is CASSLAPRWTGQSYEQYF. For the CDR3, the DNA is TGTGCCAGCAGCTTGGCCCCCAGGTGGACAGGGCAGTCCTACGAGCAGTACTTC.